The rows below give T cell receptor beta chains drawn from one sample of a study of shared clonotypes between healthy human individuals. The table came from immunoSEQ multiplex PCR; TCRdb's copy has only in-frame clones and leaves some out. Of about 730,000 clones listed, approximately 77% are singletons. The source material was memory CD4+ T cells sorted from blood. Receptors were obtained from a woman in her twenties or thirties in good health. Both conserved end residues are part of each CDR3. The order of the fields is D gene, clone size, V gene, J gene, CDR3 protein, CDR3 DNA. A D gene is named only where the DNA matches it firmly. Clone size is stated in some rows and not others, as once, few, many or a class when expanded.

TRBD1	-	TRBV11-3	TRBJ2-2	CASSLQGAIGELFF	TGTGCCAGCAGCTTACAGGGGGCGATCGGGGAGCTGTTTTTT
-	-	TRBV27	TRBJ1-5	CASRITVDQPQHF	TGTGCCAGCAGGATTACAGTAGATCAGCCCCAGCATTTT
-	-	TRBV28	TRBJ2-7	CASRAGQSSGEQYF	TGTGCCAGCAGGGCGGGACAGTCGTCCGGCGAGCAGTACTTC
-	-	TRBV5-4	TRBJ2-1	CASSLYAEDEQFF	TGTGCCAGCAGCTTGTATGCAGAGGATGAGCAGTTCTTC
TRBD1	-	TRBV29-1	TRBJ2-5	CSVRTGVETQYF	TGCAGCGTCAGGACAGGGGTAGAGACCCAGTACTTC
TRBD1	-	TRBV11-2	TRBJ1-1	CASSFRTGRGAFF	TGTGCCAGCAGCTTTCGGACAGGTCGTGGAGCTTTCTTT
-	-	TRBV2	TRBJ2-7	CASSNPLAAYEQYF	TGTGCCAGCAGCAACCCGTTGGCGGCCTACGAGCAGTACTTC
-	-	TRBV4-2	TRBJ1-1	CASSQRGTRASNTEAFF	TGTGCCAGCAGCCAGAGGGGAACCCGGGCCTCGAACACTGAAGCTTTCTTT
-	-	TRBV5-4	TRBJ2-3	CAGKGSSGTDTQYF	TGTGCCGGAAAAGGAAGTTCAGGCACAGATACGCAGTATTTT
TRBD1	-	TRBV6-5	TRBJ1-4	CASKMTGGREKLFF	TGTGCCAGCAAAATGACAGGGGGCCGGGAAAAACTGTTTTTT
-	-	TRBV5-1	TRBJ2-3	CASSLDGSSTDTQYF	TGCGCCAGCAGCTTGGACGGATCTAGCACAGATACGCAGTATTTT
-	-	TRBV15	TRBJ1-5	CATSPQGRGYNQPQHF	TGTGCCACCAGCCCACAAGGCCGGGGGTACAATCAGCCCCAGCATTTT
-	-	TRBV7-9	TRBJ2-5	CASSLERGLGETQYF	TGTGCCAGCAGCTTAGAAAGAGGGTTAGGGGAGACCCAGTACTTC
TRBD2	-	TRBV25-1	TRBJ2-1	CASSELASGRDGEQFF	TGTGCCAGCAGTGAATTGGCTAGCGGGAGGGATGGTGAGCAGTTCTTC
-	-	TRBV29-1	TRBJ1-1	CSASSGGEAFF	TGCAGCGCCTCCTCGGGGGGTGAAGCTTTCTTT
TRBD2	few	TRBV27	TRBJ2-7	CASSTSGRSYEQYF	TGTGCCAGCAGTACTAGCGGGAGGTCTTACGAGCAGTACTTC
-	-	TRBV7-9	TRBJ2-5	CASSSSGQETQYF	TGTGCCAGCAGCTCCTCAGGCCAAGAGACCCAGTACTTC
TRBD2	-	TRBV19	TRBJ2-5	CASSPSGRVETQYF	TGTGCCAGTAGTCCTAGCGGGAGAGTAGAGACCCAGTACTTC
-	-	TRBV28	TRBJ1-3	CASSLDTVDPGYHF	TGTGCCAGCAGTTTGGATACTGTGGACCCGGGGTACCATTTT
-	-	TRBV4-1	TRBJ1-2	CASSQDPYYGYTF	TGCGCCAGCAGCCAGGACCCATACTATGGCTACACCTTC
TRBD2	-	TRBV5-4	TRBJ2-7	CASSSPHPGLAGGYEQYF	TGTGCCAGCAGCTCCCCTCATCCGGGACTAGCGGGAGGTTACGAGCAGTACTTC
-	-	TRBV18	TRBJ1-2	CASSPRAVLSYTF	TGTGCCAGCTCACCTCGGGCTGTCTTGAGCTACACCTTC
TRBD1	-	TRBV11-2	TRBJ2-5	CASSPGQGETQYF	TGTGCCAGCAGCCCAGGACAGGGGGAGACCCAGTACTTC
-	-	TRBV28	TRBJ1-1	CASRGTSGTEAFF	TGTGCCAGCAGGGGGACCAGCGGAACTGAAGCTTTCTTT